The 32 T cell receptor beta chains below were found in one sample sequenced in a study of memory CD8 T cells in hepatitis C reinfection. Clones were sequenced by immunoSEQ multiplex PCR, and TCRdb holds only the in-frame ones, with some missing. The repertoire holds just over 50,000 clones, approximately 89% seen once, with over 0.95% in the top ten. As to time point: pre-reinfection, 55 to 20 weeks before reinfection detection. No in vitro expansion preceded TCR sequencing of the sorted cells. The sample consisted of naive CD8+ T cells sorted from blood. These TCRs come from a man between 18 and 35 years old with hepatitis C virus infection.

This rearrangement joins TRBV2 to TRBJ2-3; TRBD2 aligns across 7 bases. J was trimmed by 3 bases and V by 3 bases; bases with no gene match: 12. Germline V CDR1 and CDR2: SNHLY, FYNNEI. The CDR3 is made up of 17 amino acids. CDR3 coding DNA: TGTGCCAGCAGTGATTCCAGCGGGGTTGAGAGTACAGATACGCAGTATTTT. It specifies CASSDSSGVESTDTQYF.

The chain recombines TRBV10-3 with TRBJ1-2; D remains unclear. The V and J ends lost 0 bases and 0 bases respectively, with 5 bases between them. The CDR3 runs to 14 residues. Looked up from germline, CDR1 is ENHRY and CDR2 is SYGVKD. In DNA form, the CDR3 reads TGTGCCATCAGTGAGTCTGCGGCTAACTATGGCTACACCTTC. This encodes CAISESAANYGYTF.

This rearrangement joins TRBV5-4 to TRBJ2-5; TRBD1 matches 9 bases. Per germline, CDR1 SGHNT and CDR2 YYREEE (reference sequence). V lost 4 bases to trimming and J lost 5 bases; unmatched junction nucleotides: 12. The CDR3 spans 16 residues. In DNA form, the CDR3 reads TGTGCCAGCAGCGCTTGGGACAGGGAATTAATTGAGACCCAGTACTTC. This encodes CASSAWDRELIETQYF.

This chain connects TRBV27 to TRBJ2-7; D possibly corresponds to TRBD2 (6 bases). Germline lookup yields CDR1 MNHEY and CDR2 SMNVEV (reference sequence). Trimming took 3 bases from V and 3 from J, leaving 9 bases between them. CDR3 length: 13 amino acids. CDR3 protein: CASSLGGVYEQYF. DNA of the CDR3: TGTGCCAGCAGTTTGGGAGGCGTCTACGAGCAGTACTTC.

The rearrangement joins TRBV5-1 to TRBJ2-3; D is possibly TRBD2 (5 bases). The CDR3 spans 14 residues. The germline CDR1 and CDR2 sequences are SGHRS and YFSETQ. V was shortened by 4 bases and J by 2 bases, with 11 bases between the two germline ends. CDR3 coding DNA: TGCGCCAGCAGCCCGGGGTGGATCACAGATACGCAGTATTTT. This codes for CASSPGWITDTQYF.

The table lists this clone with a count of one. Other nucleotide sequences from this sample produce the same CDR3. The chain carries TRBV5-1 and TRBJ2-3, with TRBD2 identical over 9 bases. Trimming at V came to 2 bases and at J to 6 bases, leaving 13 bases not matched to a gene. CDR3 length: 17 residues. CDR1 and CDR2 from the germline V gene are SGHRS and YFSETQ. For the CDR3, the DNA is TGCGCCAGCAGCTTTGCCGTCGGGGGACTAGCAACGGATACGCAGTATTTT. This codes for CASSFAVGGLATDTQYF.

The chain uses TRBV28 and TRBJ1-5; 12 nucleotides match TRBD1. V shed 5 bases, J shed 2 bases, and the junction held 7 bases outside the gene matches. The CDR3 sequence is 17 residues long. CDR1 is MDHEN and CDR2 is SYDVKM in the germline V gene. This CDR3 is CASSRDRGLLGNQPQHF. CDR3 coding DNA: TGTGCCAGCAGTCGGGACAGGGGGCTTTTAGGCAATCAGCCCCAGCATTTT.

The V gene is TRBV19, the J gene TRBJ2-1; the D gene is possibly TRBD2 (5 bases). The CDR3 has 14 residues. Germline V gene lookup returns CDR1 LNHDA and CDR2 SQIVND (reference sequence). V shed 3 bases and J shed 6 bases, with 12 bases lying between them. The CDR3 coding sequence is TGTGCCAGTAGTATTGGGGAGATAGGCAATGAGCAGTTCTTC. Its translation: CASSIGEIGNEQFF.

The chain couples TRBV28 to TRBJ2-7; D ambiguous. With 6 bases removed from V and 0 bases from J, the gap between germline ends came to 15 bases. CDR1 is MDHEN and CDR2 is SYDVKM in the germline V gene. This CDR3 comprises 15 residues. The CDR3 loop reads CASSAPGSFSYEQYV. The CDR3 DNA reads as TGTGCCAGCAGCGCCCCCGGGTCCTTCTCCTACGAGCAGTACGTC.

The chain uses TRBV5-1 and TRBJ2-1, with 14 bases fitting TRBD2. V lost 4 bases and J lost 3; bases outside the gene matches: 6. In germline, CDR1 is SGHRS, CDR2 YFSETQ. This CDR3 has 17 residues. Written as DNA, the CDR3 is TGCGCCAGCAGCCCACCGACTAGCGGGAGGGTCTACAATGAGCAGTTCTTC. Encoded protein: CASSPPTSGRVYNEQFF.

The chain carries TRBV5-1 and TRBJ2-1, with 7 nucleotides matching TRBD2. V trimming: 5 bases; J trimming: 0 bases; junction bases outside the gene matches: 5. Germline V gives CDR1 SGHRS, CDR2 YFSETQ. This CDR3 contains 15 residues. The CDR3 spells CASRIGGISYNEQFF. In DNA, the CDR3 is TGCGCCAGCAGGATCGGGGGGATCTCCTACAATGAGCAGTTCTTC.

The rearrangement uses TRBV6-1 and TRBJ2-1; possible D gene TRBD1, 5 bases. Germline-derived CDR1 and CDR2 are MNHNS and SASEGT. The CDR3 has 16 residues. V lost 4 bases to trimming and J lost 4 bases, with 17 bases between them. The CDR3 sequence: CASSAGAFGTYNEQFF. The CDR3 DNA sequence: TGTGCCAGCAGTGCTGGGGCCTTTGGCACTTACAATGAGCAGTTCTTC.

The V call is TRBV5-1, the J call TRBJ2-5, with 10 bases aligning to TRBD2. Germline values: CDR1 SGHRS, CDR2 YFSETQ. V trimming: 0 bases; J trimming: 2 bases; junction bases outside the gene matches: 7. The CDR3 spans 17 residues. Here the CDR3 reads CASSLAVGAGGQETQYF. The CDR3 DNA sequence: TGCGCCAGCAGCTTGGCGGTAGGAGCGGGGGGGCAAGAGACCCAGTACTTC.

The gene calls are TRBV7-9 and TRBJ2-1; 8 nucleotides match TRBD2. The germline CDR1 and CDR2 sequences are SEHNR and FQNEAQ (reference sequence). The trim removed 2 bases at V and 5 bases at J, leaving 5 bases unmatched. The CDR3 is 15 amino acids. The CDR3 nucleotides are TGTGCCAGCAGCTTACCCTCCGGGAGGGACAATGAGCAGTTCTTC. Translating it yields CASSLPSGRDNEQFF.

V and J are TRBV15 and TRBJ2-1, with 8 bases that match TRBD2. With V trimmed by 0 bases and J by 7 bases, 8 bases remained unmatched. Germline CDR1 is LNHNV and CDR2 is YYDKDF (reference sequence). The CDR3 spans 16 residues. CDR3 sequence reads: CATSRDPGLAINEQFF. In nucleotides, the CDR3 is TGTGCCACCAGCAGAGATCCAGGACTAGCTATAAATGAGCAGTTCTTC. Supplemented by reference TRBV15 and TRBJ2-1, the full variable domain reads DAMVIQNPRYQVTQFGKPVTLSCSQTLNHNVMYWYQQKSSQAPKLLFHYYDKDFNNEADTPDNFQSRRPNTSFCFLDIRSPGLGDTAMYLCATSRDPGLAINEQFFGPGTRLTVL.

The rearrangement joins TRBV28 to TRBJ1-1, with D possibly matching TRBD1 (5 bases). V was cut by 7 bases and J by 1 base, with 16 bases left in between. Germline V gene data show CDR1 as MDHEN and CDR2 as SYDVKM. The CDR3 has 15 amino acids. This CDR3 is CASTLGSQGNTEAFF. Here the CDR3 DNA reads TGTGCCAGCACCCTCGGGAGCCAGGGGAACACTGAAGCTTTCTTT.

The CDR3 region is CASSLVAGNTGELFF. The CDR3 nucleotides are TGTGCCAGCAGCTTAGTGGCGGGGAACACCGGGGAGCTGTTTTTT. The chain links TRBV7-9 to TRBJ2-2; a weak D match, TRBD2 (5 bases). Germline values: CDR1 SEHNR, CDR2 FQNEAQ (reference sequence). The V end lost 1 base, the J end lost 1 base, and 7 bases lay between the germline ends. CDR3 length equals 15 residues.

V gene TRBV11-3 combines with J gene TRBJ1-2; possible D gene TRBD1, 6 bases. The CDR3 has 13 amino acids. Germline V CDR1 and CDR2: SGHNT, YENEEA. V was shortened by 7 bases and J by 8 bases, with 17 bases between the two germline ends. The CDR3 protein is CASNKSGEGGYTF. Here the CDR3 DNA reads TGTGCCAGCAATAAGTCAGGGGAGGGCGGCTACACCTTC. The whole variable domain, filled in from reference TRBV11-3 and TRBJ1-2, reads EAGVVQSPRYKIIEKKQPVAFWCNPISGHNTLYWYLQNLGQGPELLIRYENEEAVDDSQLPKDRFSAERLKGVDSTLKIQPAELGDSAVYLCASNKSGEGGYTFGSGTRLTVV.

This clone was picked up one time. V and J are TRBV29-1 and TRBJ2-7; 7 bases map to TRBD1. This CDR3 contains 12 residues. Per germline, CDR1 SQVTM and CDR2 ANQGSEA. The V segment lost 6 bases and the J segment 2 bases; nucleotides outside the gene matches: 4. The CDR3: CSVGDSAYEQYF. The CDR3 region has the DNA TGCAGCGTGGGGGACAGCGCCTACGAGCAGTACTTC.

This chain joins TRBV11-2 and TRBJ2-3; 9 nucleotides match TRBD1. Germline-derived CDR1 and CDR2 are SGHAT and FQNNGV. This CDR3 is 13 amino acids long. With V trimmed by 6 bases and J by 8 bases, 6 bases remained unmatched. The CDR3 loop is CASRNRGLGTQYF. DNA of the CDR3: TGTGCCAGCAGGAACAGGGGGCTTGGTACGCAGTATTTT. Filled out from reference TRBV11-2 and TRBJ2-3, the complete variable domain reads EAGVAQSPRYKIIEKRQSVAFWCNPISGHATLYWYQQILGQGPKLLIQFQNNGVVDDSQLPKDRFSAERLKGVDSTLKIQPAKLEDSAVYLCASRNRGLGTQYFGPGTRLTVL.

The chain joins TRBV28 to TRBJ2-7; TRBD1 is a possible D gene (5 bases). Germline CDR1 and CDR2: MDHEN and SYDVKM. V dropped 4 bases and J dropped 2 bases, with 12 bases sitting between them. The CDR3 is 14 residues long. The CDR3 spells CASSSSDSTYEQYF. The CDR3 DNA is TGTGCCAGCAGTTCCTCCGACAGTACCTACGAGCAGTACTTC. Full variable domain (rest looked up from reference TRBV28 and TRBJ2-7): DVKVTQSSRYLVKRTGEKVFLECVQDMDHENMFWYRQDPGLGLRLIYFSYDVKMKEKGDIPEGYSVSREKKERFSLILESASTNQTSMYLCASSSSDSTYEQYFGPGTRLTVT.

This clone has only a few counts. The chain is built from TRBV6-5 and TRBJ1-2, with D unresolved. The CDR3 runs to 13 residues. Trimming removed 6 bases at V and 4 bases at J, with 12 bases between. The germline V gene encodes CDR1 MNHEY and CDR2 SVGAGI. The CDR3 region has the DNA TGTGCCAGCAGCCTCGGGGTCCCCTATGGCTACACCTTC. This gives the protein CASSLGVPYGYTF.

The CDR3 sequence is CASSLYLGEGQDTQYF. The DNA of the CDR3 is TGTGCCAGCAGCTTATACTTGGGGGAGGGCCAAGATACGCAGTATTTT. V and J are TRBV7-9 and TRBJ2-3, with 7 nucleotides matching TRBD2. The CDR3 totals 16 residues. V lost 2 bases to trimming and J lost 5 bases; unmatched junction nucleotides: 10. CDR1 is SEHNR, CDR2 FQNEAQ, per germline (reference sequence). Together with reference TRBV7-9 and TRBJ2-3, the CDR3 gives the full variable domain: DTGVSQNPRHKITKRGQNVTFRCDPISEHNRLYWYRQTLGQGPEFLTYFQNEAQLEKSRLLSDRFSAERPKGSFSTLEIQRTEQGDSAMYLCASSLYLGEGQDTQYFGPGTRLTVL.

V usage is TRBV4-3 and J usage is TRBJ2-5, with 8 bases matching TRBD2. V gave up 0 bases and J gave up 2 bases; unmatched junction bases: 2. Germline V CDR1 and CDR2: LGHNA, YSLEER. CDR3 length equals 15 residues. The CDR3 DNA reads TGCGCCAGCAGCCAAGAGGGGACTAGTCAAGAGACCCAGTACTTC. It specifies CASSQEGTSQETQYF.

The V call is TRBV19, the J call TRBJ2-7, with no clear D. The V and J ends lost 2 bases and 1 base respectively, with 15 bases between them. This CDR3 contains 16 residues. Germline lookup yields CDR1 LNHDA and CDR2 SQIVND (reference sequence). This chain's CDR3 is CASSIRWRFASYEQYV. DNA for the CDR3: TGTGCCAGTAGTATAAGATGGAGATTCGCATCCTACGAGCAGTACGTC.

The chain recombines TRBV5-1 with TRBJ2-6; D not certain. Germline V gives CDR1 SGHRS, CDR2 YFSETQ. This CDR3 is 15 amino acids long. V was cut by 5 bases and J by 0 bases, with 9 bases left in between. The CDR3, as DNA: TGCGCCAGCAGTTTACATCTCTCTGGGGCCAACGTCCTGACTTTC. Its protein is CASSLHLSGANVLTF.

A remark on this clone: Distinct nucleotide sequences in the sample also encode this CDR3. V usage is TRBV18 and J usage is TRBJ2-7, with 9 bases fitting TRBD2. Germline trimming cut 3 bases from V and 4 bases from J; bases unmatched to any gene: 4. This CDR3 is built from 14 residues. Looked up from germline, CDR1 is KGHSH and CDR2 is LQKENI. CDR3 sequence (DNA): TGTGCCAGCTCACCGCGGCGGGAGGGTTACGAGCAGTACTTC. Protein product: CASSPRREGYEQYF.

V and J are TRBV19 and TRBJ2-6; 8 bases agree with TRBD1. Losses at the gene ends were 7 bases for V and 0 bases for J; bases not matched to a gene: 8. This CDR3 spans 17 amino acids. Germline V gene data show CDR1 as LNHDA and CDR2 as SQIVND (reference sequence). CDR3 sequence reads: CASTGTGRVSGANVLTF. The CDR3 nucleotides read TGTGCCAGTACCGGGACAGGAAGGGTCTCTGGGGCCAACGTCCTGACTTTC.

The rearrangement links TRBV12-5 to TRBJ2-1, with TRBD1 matching over 9 bases. This CDR3 comprises 20 residues. Germline CDR1 is LGHNT and CDR2 is FRNRAP. V was pared by 4 bases and J by 3 bases, with 19 bases of the junction left unmatched. CDR3 coding DNA: TGTGCTAGTGGTTCAACAGGGGGCTTAAGAGGGGTTTCTGGCTACAATGAGCAGTTCTTC. This codes for CASGSTGGLRGVSGYNEQFF.

V is TRBV11-1 and J is TRBJ1-5, with D uncertain. There are 14 residues in the CDR3. Germline V CDR1 and CDR2: SGHAT, FQDESV (reference sequence). V lost 5 bases, J lost 6 bases, and 14 bases lay in between. In nucleotides, the CDR3 is TGTGCCAGCAGCCCCCCACATTTGTTTCAGCCCCAGCATTTT. It codes for CASSPPHLFQPQHF.

The rearrangement links TRBV11-2 to TRBJ2-7; D is possibly TRBD2 (6 bases). CDR3 length equals 14 residues. V was trimmed by 4 bases and J by 2 bases, leaving 12 bases between them. Germline lookup yields CDR1 SGHAT and CDR2 FQNNGV. This CDR3 is CASSSSAATYEQYV. The CDR3 coding sequence is TGTGCCAGCAGCTCTAGCGCCGCTACCTACGAGCAGTACGTC.

The chain joins TRBV7-2 to TRBJ2-1; tentative D call: TRBD1 (6 bases). The length of the CDR3 is 15 residues. V was cut by 2 bases and J by 6 bases, with 14 bases left in between. Per germline, CDR1 SGHTA and CDR2 FQGNSA. The CDR3 is CASSLNRDTFNEQFF. The CDR3 bases are TGTGCCAGCAGCTTAAACCGGGACACTTTCAATGAGCAGTTCTTC.